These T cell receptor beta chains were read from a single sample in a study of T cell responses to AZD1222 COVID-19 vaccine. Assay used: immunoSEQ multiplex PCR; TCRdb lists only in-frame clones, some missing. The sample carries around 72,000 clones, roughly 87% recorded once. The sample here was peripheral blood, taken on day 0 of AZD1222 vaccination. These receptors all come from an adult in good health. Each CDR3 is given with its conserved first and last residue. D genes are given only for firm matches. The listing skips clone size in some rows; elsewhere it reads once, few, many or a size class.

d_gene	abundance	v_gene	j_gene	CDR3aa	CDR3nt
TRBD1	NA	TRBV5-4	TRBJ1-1	CASSANRGAKEAFF	TGTGCCAGCAGCGCCAACAGGGGGGCAAAAGAAGCTTTCTTT
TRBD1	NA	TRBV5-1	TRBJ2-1	CASSQGDRGHTPSSYNEQFF	TGCGCCAGCAGCCAAGGGGACAGGGGACATACTCCTAGCTCCTACAATGAGCAGTTCTTC
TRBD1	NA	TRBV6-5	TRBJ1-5	CASNTGGRQPQHF	TGTGCCAGCAATACAGGGGGGAGGCAGCCCCAGCATTTT
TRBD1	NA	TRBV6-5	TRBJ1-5	CASRQGVEQPQHF	TGTGCCAGCAGACAGGGGGTAGAGCAGCCCCAGCATTTT
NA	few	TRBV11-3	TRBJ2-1	CASSSGNNEQFF	TGTGCCAGCAGTTCCGGGAACAATGAGCAGTTCTTC
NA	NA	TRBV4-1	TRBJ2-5	CASSQGLKETQYF	TGCGCCAGCAGCCAAGGACTAAAAGAGACCCAGTACTTC
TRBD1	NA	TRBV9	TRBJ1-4	CASSVDEDRRNEKLFF	TGTGCCAGCAGCGTAGACGAGGACAGGAGGAATGAAAAACTGTTTTTT
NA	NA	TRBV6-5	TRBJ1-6	CATRTVYNSPLHF	TGTGCCACTCGGACAGTCTATAATTCACCCCTCCACTTT
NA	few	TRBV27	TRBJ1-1	CASRRDGPNTEAFF	TGTGCCAGCAGACGGGACGGGCCGAACACTGAAGCTTTCTTT
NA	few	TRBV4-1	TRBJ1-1	CASSQRTPYAEAFF	TGCGCCAGCAGCCAGCGGACACCTTACGCTGAAGCTTTCTTT
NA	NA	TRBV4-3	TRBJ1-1	CASSQGGGAEAFF	TGCGCCAGCAGCCAAGGTGGGGGGGCTGAAGCTTTCTTT
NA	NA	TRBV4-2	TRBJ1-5	CASSQDNSNQPQHF	TGTGCCAGCAGCCAAGATAATAGCAATCAGCCCCAGCATTTT
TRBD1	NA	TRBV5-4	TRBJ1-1	CASFRGDTEAFF	TGTGCCAGTTTCAGGGGGGATACTGAAGCTTTCTTT
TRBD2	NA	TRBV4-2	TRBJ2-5	CASSQEDLLAEETQYF	TGTGCCAGCAGCCAGGAAGACCTACTAGCGGAAGAGACCCAGTACTTC
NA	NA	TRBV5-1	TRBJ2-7	CASSLEDSSYEQYF	TGCGCCAGCAGCTTGGAGGACAGCTCCTACGAGCAGTACTTC
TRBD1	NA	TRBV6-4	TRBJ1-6	CASSRDSYSNSPLHF	TGTGCCAGCAGCCGGGACAGCTATTCTAATTCACCCCTCCACTTT
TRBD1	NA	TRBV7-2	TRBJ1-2	CASSARQGSYGYTF	TGTGCCAGCAGCGCCCGACAGGGTTCCTATGGCTACACCTTC
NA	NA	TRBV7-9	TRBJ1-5	CASSFGQPGANQPQHF	TGTGCCAGCAGCTTTGGACAACCTGGGGCCAATCAGCCCCAGCATTTT
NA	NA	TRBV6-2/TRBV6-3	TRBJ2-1	CASSSGKLTNLEQFF	TGTGCCAGCAGTTCCGGGAAGCTCACAAACCTAGAGCAGTTCTTC
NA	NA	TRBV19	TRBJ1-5	CASSIFLGAGIQPQHF	TGTGCCAGTAGTATTTTTCTTGGGGCCGGAATTCAGCCCCAGCATTTT
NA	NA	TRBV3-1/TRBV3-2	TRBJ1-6	CASTRGESYNSPLHF	TGTGCCAGCACTAGGGGCGAGTCCTATAATTCACCCCTCCACTTT
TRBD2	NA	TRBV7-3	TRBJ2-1	CASSHPTSGSDNEQFF	TGTGCCAGCAGCCACCCGACTAGCGGGAGTGACAATGAGCAGTTCTTC
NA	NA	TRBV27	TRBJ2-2	CASSQQGSAGELFF	TGTGCCAGCAGTCAACAGGGTTCGGCCGGGGAGCTGTTTTTT
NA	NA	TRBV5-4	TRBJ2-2	CASSLGANTGELFF	TGTGCCAGCAGCTTGGGGGCGAACACCGGGGAGCTGTTTTTT
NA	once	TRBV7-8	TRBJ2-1	CASSLAGRFYEQFF	TGTGCCAGCAGCTTAGCAGGCCGGTTCTATGAGCAGTTCTTC
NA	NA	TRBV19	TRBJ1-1	CASSPGSNTEAFF	TGTGCCAGTAGTCCAGGGTCGAACACTGAAGCTTTCTTT
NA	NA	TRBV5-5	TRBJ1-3	CASSLTGFGNTIYF	TGTGCCAGCAGCTTGACGGGTTTCGGAAACACCATATATTTT
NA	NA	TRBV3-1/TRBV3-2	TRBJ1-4	CASSRMDEKLFF	TGTGCCAGCAGCCGTATGGACGAAAAACTGTTTTTT
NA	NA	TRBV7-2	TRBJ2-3	CASSLGRQGGDTQYF	TGTGCCAGCAGCTTAGGGCGCCAGGGGGGAGATACGCAGTATTTT
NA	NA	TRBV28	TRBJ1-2	CASSVGGADYNYGYTF	TGTGCCAGCAGCGTCGGGGGCGCGGATTATAACTATGGCTACACCTTC
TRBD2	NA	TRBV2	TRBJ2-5	CASSLAGALQETQYF	TGTGCCAGCAGTTTAGCGGGGGCCCTCCAAGAGACCCAGTACTTC
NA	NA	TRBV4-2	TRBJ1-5	CASSQESGRNQPQHF	TGTGCCAGCAGCCAAGAGTCTGGGCGCAATCAGCCCCAGCATTTT
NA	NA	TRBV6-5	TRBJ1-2	CASSYSDWVDGYTF	TGTGCCAGCAGTTACTCGGACTGGGTCGATGGCTACACCTTC
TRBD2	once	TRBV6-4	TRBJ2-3	CASSDLAGGTDTQYF	TGTGCCAGCAGTGACTTAGCGGGGGGCACAGATACGCAGTATTTT
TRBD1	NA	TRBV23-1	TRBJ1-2	CASSLVHQGARTYGYTF	TGCGCCAGCAGTTTGGTCCACCAGGGGGCGAGGACCTATGGCTACACCTTC
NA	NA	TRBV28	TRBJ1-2	CASSLWVYGYTF	TGTGCCAGCAGTTTGTGGGTCTATGGCTACACCTTC
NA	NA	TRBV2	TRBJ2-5	CASDYQETQYF	TGTGCCAGCGACTACCAAGAGACCCAGTACTTC
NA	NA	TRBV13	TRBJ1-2	CASSILGGAPNYGYTF	TGTGCCAGCAGCATATTGGGAGGGGCCCCAAACTATGGCTACACCTTC
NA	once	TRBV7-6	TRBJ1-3	CASSLGRGSGNTIYF	TGTGCCAGCAGCTTGGGACGGGGTAGCGGAAACACCATATATTTT
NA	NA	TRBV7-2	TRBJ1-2	CASSPTLGDYGYTF	TGTGCCAGCAGCCCCACACTGGGGGACTATGGCTACACCTTC
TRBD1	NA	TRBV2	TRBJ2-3	CASTRSGQDTDTQYF	TGTGCCAGCACAAGAAGCGGACAGGACACAGATACGCAGTATTTT
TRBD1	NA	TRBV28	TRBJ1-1	CASSPPMRQGVMNTEAFF	TGTGCCAGCAGCCCTCCGATGAGACAGGGGGTCATGAACACTGAAGCTTTCTTT
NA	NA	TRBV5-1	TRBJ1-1	CASSFSPEVTEAFF	TGCGCCAGCAGCTTTAGTCCGGAGGTCACTGAAGCTTTCTTT
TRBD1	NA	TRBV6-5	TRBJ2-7	CASSYLGQGDEQYF	TGTGCCAGCAGCTACCTGGGACAGGGGGATGAGCAGTACTTC
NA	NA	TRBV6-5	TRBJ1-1	CASSRDGGAHTEAFF	TGTGCCAGCAGCAGAGATGGGGGGGCGCACACTGAAGCTTTCTTT
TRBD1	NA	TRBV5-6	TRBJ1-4	CASSLVSDRGSGKLFF	TGTGCCAGCAGCTTGGTGTCGGACAGGGGGTCCGGAAAACTGTTTTTT
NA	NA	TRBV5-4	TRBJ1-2	CASSLDSYGYTF	TGTGCCAGCAGCTTGGACTCCTATGGCTACACCTTC